The 30 T cell receptor beta chains given below trace back to one sample, sequenced in a study of human T cells and chemical hapten exposure. In TCRdb, the RACE reads were re-called with MiXCR into one record per CDR3 protein. This table has about 360,000 distinct CDR3 sequences, 4% to 5.5% appearing once. Documented time point: patch test 1, 2 weeks after DPC sensitization. Treatment here: therapeutic diphenylcyclopropenone sensitization with weekly scalp DPC. This specimen was whole blood, taken in connection with sensitization to the hapten diphenylcyclopropenone (DPC). The receptors come from a woman aged 45 to 65 with alopecia areata. Some clones in this sample may be carry-over from other donors' samples.

A word on this clonotype: Given a much more abundant clone one base away, this may be a read error. The V gene is TRBV5-1, the J gene TRBJ2-1; TRBD2 matches at 7 bases. Germline V gene data show CDR1 as SGHRS and CDR2 as YFSETQ. The CDR3 sequence is 14 residues long. V lost 3 bases, J lost 6 bases, and 6 bases stayed unmatched. The chain's CDR3 is CASSSELATNEQFF. CDR3 in DNA: TGCGCCAGCAGCTCTGAACTAGCGACCAATGAGCAGTTCTTC.

This clonotype has just a few counts. This rearrangement joins TRBV10-3 to TRBJ1-6; 7 nucleotides align to TRBD1. Germline CDR1 ENHRY, CDR2 SYGVKD. This CDR3 is built from 13 residues. Trimming cost V 5 bases and J 9 bases; bases outside gene matches: 4. This CDR3 reads CAISQGDVSPLHF. CDR3 bases: TGTGCCATCAGTCAGGGGGACGTTTCACCCCTCCACTTT.

Many counts were recorded for this clonotype. The V call is TRBV7-9, the J call TRBJ1-4; D uncertain. V lost 1 base, J lost 5 bases, and 5 bases lay in between. The length of the CDR3 is 13 residues. Germline assignment: CDR1 SEHNR and CDR2 FQNEAQ (reference sequence). CDR3 sequence reads: CASSLGLNEKLFF. In DNA form, the CDR3 reads TGTGCCAGCAGCTTAGGCCTAAATGAAAAACTGTTTTTT.

At least ten counts were recorded for this clonotype. The rearrangement joins TRBV15 to TRBJ1-5; D unclear. This CDR3 region has 12 residues. V was clipped by 0 bases and J by 4 bases, with 1 base between them. Germline CDR1 LNHNV, CDR2 YYDKDF (reference sequence). The CDR3 DNA sequence: TGTGCCACCAGCAGAGATAATCAGCCCCAGCATTTT. Protein product: CATSRDNQPQHF.

V is TRBV5-1 and J is TRBJ2-7, with unresolved D. Germline loops: CDR1 SGHRS, CDR2 YFSETQ. The ends were cut back, 4 bases at V and 2 bases at J, with 13 bases in the middle. CDR3 size: 14 residues. The CDR3, as DNA: TGCGCCAGCAGCCCCGGCACGCGGACCTACGAGCAGTACTTC. Translating it yields CASSPGTRTYEQYF.

The sample holds many counts of this clonotype. This sequence joins TRBV12-5 and TRBJ2-1; no definite D call. In germline, CDR1 is LGHNT, CDR2 FRNRAP. The V end lost 7 bases, the J end lost 0 bases, and 13 bases lay between the germline ends. The CDR3 has 15 amino acids. The CDR3 DNA reads TGTGCTAGTGATCATCCGGCTTACTCCTACAATGAGCAGTTCTTC. Translation: CASDHPAYSYNEQFF.

The J gene is TRBJ1-1, the V gene TRBV29-1; D is ambiguous. V lost 6 bases, J lost 6 bases, and 11 bases lay in between. CDR3 length: 11 amino acids. The germline V gene has CDR1 SQVTM and CDR2 ANQGSEA. CDR3 amino acids: CSVPSRAEAFF. The CDR3 coding sequence is TGCAGCGTCCCCTCTCGAGCTGAAGCTTTCTTT.

The V call is TRBV20-1, the J call TRBJ1-1; D call uncertain. Trimming left V 3 bases short and J 1 base short, with 6 bases between. The CDR3 is 12 amino acids. The germline gives CDR1 DFQATT, CDR2 SNEGSKA (reference sequence). CDR3 DNA sequence: TGCAGTGCTAGGCACGGGAACACTGAAGCTTTCTTT. Translating it yields CSARHGNTEAFF.

The chain combines TRBV3-1 with TRBJ2-7, with 9 bases fitting TRBD2. V shed 4 bases, J shed 4 bases, and the junction held 8 bases outside the gene matches. The length of the CDR3 is 15 residues. Germline V gives CDR1 LGHDT, CDR2 YNNKEL (reference sequence). CDR3 DNA: TGTGCCAGCAGCCCGCAAGGGCGGGAGGGGTACGAGCAGTACTTC. It translates to CASSPQGREGYEQYF.

This clonotype has ten or more counts. V and J are TRBV9 and TRBJ1-2; D ambiguous. V was cut by 4 bases and J by 0 bases, with 13 bases left in between. Per germline, CDR1 SGDLS and CDR2 YYNGEE. The CDR3 runs to 15 residues. The CDR3: CASSPEHSANYGYTF. In DNA form, the CDR3 reads TGTGCCAGCAGCCCTGAGCACTCAGCTAACTATGGCTACACCTTC.

The rearrangement uses TRBV18 and TRBJ2-3, with 8 bases identical to TRBD2. Looked up from germline, CDR1 is KGHSH and CDR2 is LQKENI. CDR3 length equals 16 residues. V shed 3 bases, J shed 1 base, and the junction held 6 bases outside the gene matches. The CDR3 region has the DNA TGTGCCAGCTCACCTAAAGCGGGAGTAGGCACAGATACGCAGTATTTT. Protein product: CASSPKAGVGTDTQYF. The variable domain in full, completed from reference TRBV18 and TRBJ2-3, reads NAGVMQNPRHLVRRRGQEARLRCSPMKGHSHVYWYRQLPEEGLKFMVYLQKENIIDESGMPKERFSAEFPKEGPSILRIQQVVRGDSAAYFCASSPKAGVGTDTQYFGPGTRLTVL.

There are many counts of this clonotype. This chain links TRBV2 with TRBJ2-6; D unclear. Deletions cut 6 bases from V and 4 bases from J, with 13 bases between. The CDR3 sequence is 15 residues long. Germline lookup yields CDR1 SNHLY and CDR2 FYNNEI. CDR3 residues: CASSATLTGANVLTF. The CDR3, as DNA: TGTGCCAGCAGCGCCACATTAACAGGGGCCAACGTCCTGACTTTC.

This clonotype was observed a handful of times. V and J are TRBV7-2 and TRBJ1-2; 8 bases match TRBD1. The germline gives CDR1 SGHTA, CDR2 FQGNSA. The CDR3 totals 15 residues. V shed 5 bases, J shed 1 base, and the junction held 6 bases outside the gene matches. The CDR3 region is CASSIDRGRNYGYTF. The CDR3, as DNA: TGTGCCAGCAGCATCGACAGGGGTCGTAACTATGGCTACACCTTC.

This clonotype was counted many times. The V call is TRBV5-5, the J call TRBJ1-1; D gene unclear. The CDR3 loop spans 14 amino acids. The V end lost 1 base, the J end lost 0 bases, and 7 bases lay between the germline ends. From germline, CDR1 is SGHKS and CDR2 YYEKEE (reference sequence). DNA of the CDR3: TGTGCCAGCAGCTTGTCGTACATGAACACTGAAGCTTTCTTT. Its translation: CASSLSYMNTEAFF.

This clonotype has only a few counts. The rearrangement joins TRBV20-1 to TRBJ2-1; 13 nucleotides match TRBD2. Trimming cost V 5 bases and J 8 bases; bases outside gene matches: 6. From germline, CDR1 is DFQATT and CDR2 SNEGSKA (reference sequence). There are 14 residues in the CDR3. The CDR3 protein is CSAGGTSGTHEQFF. CDR3 DNA sequence: TGCAGTGCTGGCGGGACTAGCGGGACCCATGAGCAGTTCTTC.

This clonotype was seen repeatedly, ten times or more. The chain carries TRBV7-2 and TRBJ1-4; D call uncertain. CDR1 is SGHTA, CDR2 FQGNSA, per germline. The V end lost 5 bases, the J end lost 8 bases, and 12 bases lay between the germline ends. This CDR3 spans 13 amino acids. The CDR3 DNA sequence: TGTGCCAGCAGCACCCTATACGGAGAAAAACTGTTTTTT. It encodes CASSTLYGEKLFF.

Only a few counts were recorded for this clonotype. This chain connects TRBV6-5 to TRBJ1-2, with D perhaps TRBD1 (5 bases). Trimming left V 5 bases short and J 2 bases short, with 18 bases between. The CDR3 consists of 16 residues. Germline CDR1 MNHEY, CDR2 SVGAGI. CDR3 DNA sequence: TGTGCCAGCAGTCCCCAGAAAGGGACGGGAAACTATGGCTACACCTTC. This translates into CASSPQKGTGNYGYTF.

This clonotype showed up many times. The V gene is TRBV6-2 or TRBV6-3, the J gene TRBJ2-7; tentative D call: TRBD1 (6 bases). Between the trimmed V and J ends, which lost 0 bases and 2 bases, there was a span of 17 bases. Germline-derived CDR1 and CDR2 are MNHEY and SVGEGT. This CDR3 comprises 17 residues. The chain's CDR3 is CASSYSKDSYRPYEQYF. The DNA of the CDR3 is TGTGCCAGCAGTTACTCGAAGGACAGCTATCGCCCCTACGAGCAGTACTTC.

V is TRBV6-1 and J is TRBJ2-6; TRBD1 is a possible D gene (6 bases). The V and J ends lost 4 bases and 4 bases respectively, with 17 bases between them. This CDR3 comprises 17 residues. The V gene's germline CDR1 is MNHNS and CDR2 SASEGT. Here the CDR3 DNA reads TGTGCCAGCAGTGGGATTAGGGGGTCCTTCGGGGCCAACGTCCTGACTTTC. Translating it yields CASSGIRGSFGANVLTF.

The chain has TRBV7-2 and TRBJ1-1, with 8 bases aligning to TRBD1. Trimming took 3 bases from V and 5 from J; bases not matched to a gene: 8. CDR3 length: 15 residues. Germline values: CDR1 SGHTA, CDR2 FQGNSA. The CDR3 DNA reads as TGTGCCAGCAGCTTTCAGGGGGCTGTGGGAACTGAAGCTTTCTTT. It translates to CASSFQGAVGTEAFF.

This clonotype has just a few counts. The V gene is TRBV11-2, the J gene TRBJ2-6, with D hard to call. CDR3 length: 16 amino acids. Deletions cut 5 bases from V and 0 bases from J, with 11 bases between. The V gene's germline CDR1 is SGHAT and CDR2 FQNNGV. DNA of the CDR3: TGTGCCAGCAGCCCGAGACCGAACTCTGGGGCCAACGTCCTGACTTTC. Protein product: CASSPRPNSGANVLTF.

This clonotype was found a few times. The chain recombines TRBV6-6 with TRBJ1-5; the D gene is possibly TRBD1 (6 bases). The germline CDR1 and CDR2 sequences are MNHNY and SVGAGI (reference sequence). The CDR3 is 15 amino acids. V was shortened by 8 bases and J by 1 base, with 15 bases between the two germline ends. Here the CDR3 reads CASYLGGRSNQPQHF. The CDR3 DNA is TGTGCCAGCTATTTGGGGGGCAGGAGCAATCAGCCCCAGCATTTT.

This clonotype was detected only a few times. This chain connects TRBV6-2 or TRBV6-3 to TRBJ2-1, with TRBD2 identical over 7 bases. Per the germline V gene, CDR1 is MNHEY and CDR2 is SVGEGT. J gave up 0 bases and V 0 bases, and 11 bases lay outside the gene matches. The CDR3 has 19 residues. The CDR3 region is CASSYSRLAEGSSYNEQFF. CDR3 DNA: TGTGCCAGCAGTTACTCGAGGCTAGCGGAGGGGAGCTCCTACAATGAGCAGTTCTTC.

The chain has TRBV3-1 and TRBJ2-1; D call uncertain. Germline lookup yields CDR1 LGHDT and CDR2 YNNKEL (reference sequence). V lost 0 bases and J 2 bases, leaving 8 bases between the germline ends. The CDR3 has 15 amino acids. Here the CDR3 DNA reads TGTGCCAGCAGCCAAGAGGCTGGGACCTACAATGAGCAGTTCTTC. Its protein product is CASSQEAGTYNEQFF.

This clonotype was observed a handful of times. The chain joins TRBV6-5 to TRBJ1-4, with D possibly matching TRBD1 (6 bases). CDR1 is MNHEY, CDR2 SVGAGI, per germline. V lost 5 bases and J lost 6, with 7 bases in between. This CDR3 is built from 12 residues. CDR3: CASSTGYEKLFF. CDR3 coding DNA: TGTGCCAGCAGTACAGGGTATGAAAAACTGTTTTTT.

This clonotype was counted ten times or more. The chain carries TRBV7-2 and TRBJ2-6, with 7 positions matching TRBD2. V shed 6 bases and J 3 bases; nucleotides not matched to a gene: 5. The length of the CDR3 is 15 residues. The germline V gene has CDR1 SGHTA and CDR2 FQGNSA. For the CDR3, the DNA is TGTGCCAGCAGTCCAACTAGCGTTGGGGCCAACGTCCTGACTTTC. Its translation: CASSPTSVGANVLTF. Combining the CDR3 with reference TRBV7-2 and TRBJ2-6 gives the whole variable domain GAGVSQSPSNKVTEKGKDVELRCDPISGHTALYWYRQSLGQGLEFLIYFQGNSAPDKSGLPSDRFSAERTGGSVSTLTIQRTQQEDSAVYLCASSPTSVGANVLTFGAGSRLTVL.

This clonotype showed up just a few times. The J gene is TRBJ2-7, the V gene TRBV5-4; possible D gene TRBD2, 5 bases. The CDR3 consists of 14 residues. The germline V gene has CDR1 SGHNT and CDR2 YYREEE (reference sequence). Trimming left V 2 bases short and J 4 bases short, with 13 bases between. CDR3 sequence (DNA): TGTGCCAGCAGCTTTGCGGCACGGGGTTACGAGCAGTACTTC. This sequence encodes CASSFAARGYEQYF.

This clonotype appeared many times. This sequence joins TRBV18 and TRBJ2-1; TRBD1 matches 10 bases. The germline V gene encodes CDR1 KGHSH and CDR2 LQKENI. The trim removed 8 bases at V and 2 bases at J, leaving 6 bases unmatched. The CDR3 contains 15 residues. The CDR3 DNA reads TGTGCCAGCAGCCCCGGACAGGGGGCCTACAATGAGCAGTTCTTC. Amino acids: CASSPGQGAYNEQFF. Full variable domain (outside the CDR3, taken from reference TRBV18 and TRBJ2-1): NAGVMQNPRHLVRRRGQEARLRCSPMKGHSHVYWYRQLPEEGLKFMVYLQKENIIDESGMPKERFSAEFPKEGPSILRIQQVVRGDSAAYFCASSPGQGAYNEQFFGPGTRLTVL.

This clonotype was seen many times. The rearrangement uses TRBV3-1 and TRBJ1-1; D is unresolved. The germline V gene encodes CDR1 LGHDT and CDR2 YNNKEL (reference sequence). The V gene lost 3 bases and the J gene lost 10 bases, with 12 bases spanning the gap. CDR3 size: 12 residues. CDR3 residues: CASSHRADLAFF. Written as DNA, the CDR3 is TGTGCCAGCAGCCATCGAGCCGATCTAGCTTTCTTT. Filled out from reference TRBV3-1 and TRBJ1-1, the complete variable domain reads DTAVSQTPKYLVTQMGNDKSIKCEQNLGHDTMYWYKQDSKKFLKIMFSYNNKELIINETVPNRFSPKSPDKAHLNLHINSLELGDSAVYFCASSHRADLAFFGQGTRLTVV.

This clonotype was seen ten or more times. The genes are TRBV3-1 and TRBJ1-1; a possible D gene is TRBD1 (5 bases). The length of the CDR3 is 14 residues. With 4 bases removed from V and 1 base from J, the gap between germline ends came to 10 bases. CDR1 is LGHDT, CDR2 YNNKEL, per germline (reference sequence). CDR3 nucleotide sequence: TGTGCCAGCAGCCGGGGGACGGGGAACACTGAAGCTTTCTTT. It yields the protein CASSRGTGNTEAFF.